The 30 T cell receptor beta chains in this list originate from one sample, sequenced in a study of identical twins. MiXCR, run by TCRdb on the 5' RACE reads, gives a single entry per CDR3 protein. The sample lists around 230,000 distinct CDR3 sequences; 6.5% were seen once. This sample was shared with a second study, whose subject was T cells expressing NK-cell markers.

Specimen: CD8+ T cells sorted from blood. The source is a woman under 30 in good health.

The CDR3 spells CASSLLGGRSSYNEQFF. CDR3 DNA sequence: TGTGCCAGCAGTTTATTAGGGGGGCGTAGCTCCTACAATGAGCAGTTCTTC. This chain connects TRBV12-3 or TRBV12-4 to TRBJ2-1; D is perhaps TRBD1 or TRBD2 (6 bases each). This CDR3 is 17 amino acids long. Trimming shortened V by 2 bases and J by 0 bases, and 14 bases separated the two germline ends.

This clonotype has ten or more counts. This chain joins TRBV2 and TRBJ1-2; D unresolved. The germline gives CDR1 SNHLY, CDR2 FYNNEI. CDR3 length: 16 amino acids. Trimming shortened V by 2 bases and J by 7 bases, and 20 bases separated the two germline ends. The CDR3 sequence: CASSEPSPGEDGGYTF. CDR3 DNA: TGTGCCAGCAGTGAACCCTCGCCCGGGGAAGACGGTGGCTACACCTTC. Using reference TRBV2 and TRBJ1-2 for the parts outside the CDR3, the full variable domain is EPEVTQTPSHQVTQMGQEVILRCVPISNHLYFYWYRQILGQKVEFLVSFYNNEISEKSEIFDDQFSVERPDGSNFTLKIRSTKLEDSAMYFCASSEPSPGEDGGYTFGSGTRLTVV.

This clonotype was seen a handful of times. The rearrangement uses TRBV5-6 and TRBJ1-2, with TRBD1 matching 10 bases. This CDR3 contains 13 residues. With V trimmed by 4 bases and J by 8 bases, 5 bases remained unmatched. In germline, CDR1 is SGHDT, CDR2 YYEEEE. The CDR3 sequence is CASSRGTGDGYTF. The CDR3 DNA follows: TGTGCCAGCAGCCGGGGGACAGGGGACGGCTACACCTTC.

This clonotype occurred a few times. The chain is built from TRBV4-1 and TRBJ1-2; D gene uncertain. The ends were cut back, 1 base at V and 2 bases at J, with 8 bases in the middle. CDR1 and CDR2 from the germline V gene are MGHRA and YSYEKL. The CDR3 contains 14 residues. CDR3 sequence reads: CASSQAFPNYGYTF. For the CDR3, the DNA is TGCGCCAGCAGCCAAGCGTTCCCAAACTATGGCTACACCTTC.

This clonotype came up a few times. CDR3 sequence reads: CSAITGTGNQPQHF. Here the CDR3 DNA reads TGCAGTGCTATAACTGGGACAGGCAATCAGCCCCAGCATTTT. The gene calls are TRBV20-1 and TRBJ1-5; 7 bases match TRBD1. V gave up 4 bases and J gave up 2 bases; unmatched junction bases: 5. There are 14 residues in the CDR3. Germline V gives CDR1 DFQATT, CDR2 SNEGSKA (reference sequence).

In its sample, this clonotype was seen a few times. The J gene is TRBJ2-2, the V gene TRBV6-2 or TRBV6-3; a weak D match, TRBD2 (6 bases). CDR1 is MNHEY and CDR2 is SVGEGT in the germline V gene. V lost 4 bases and J lost 7, with 16 bases in between. The CDR3 loop spans 15 amino acids. The CDR3: CASSSLASKSGELFF. DNA for the CDR3: TGTGCCAGCAGTTCTCTAGCGAGTAAGAGCGGGGAGCTGTTTTTT.

This clonotype was seen a few times. The J gene is TRBJ1-1, the V gene TRBV20-1, with a possible D match to TRBD1 (6 bases). CDR1 is DFQATT and CDR2 is SNEGSKA in the germline V gene (reference sequence). The V end lost 0 bases, the J end lost 1 base, and 18 bases lay between the germline ends. The CDR3 spans 17 residues. The CDR3 loop is CSAREALRRDTNTEAFF. In DNA form, the CDR3 reads TGCAGTGCTAGAGAAGCCTTGAGGAGGGACACGAACACTGAAGCTTTCTTT.

This clonotype has at least ten counts. This sequence joins TRBV12-3 or TRBV12-4 and TRBJ1-6; unclear D gene. The CDR3 is made up of 14 amino acids. V gave up 6 bases and J gave up 9 bases, with 15 bases separating them. The CDR3 here is CASSPPGFSSPLHF. The CDR3 region has the DNA TGTGCCAGCAGCCCCCCGGGATTCAGTTCACCCCTCCACTTT.

The chain is built from TRBV7-6 and TRBJ2-7; no definite D call. From germline, CDR1 is SGHVS and CDR2 FNYEAQ. The CDR3 has 13 amino acids. The V gene lost 5 bases and the J gene lost 2 bases, with 10 bases spanning the gap. CDR3 in amino acids: CASSRASTYEQYF. CDR3 sequence (DNA): TGTGCCAGCAGCCGAGCCTCTACCTACGAGCAGTACTTC.

This chain connects TRBV14 to TRBJ1-4; no clear D gene. Trimming pared 1 base from V and 8 bases from J, leaving 17 bases between. Germline V lookup: CDR1 SGHDN, CDR2 FVKESK. This CDR3 contains 16 residues. CDR3 sequence: CASSQVPRRGPEKLFF. The CDR3 nucleotides read TGTGCCAGCAGCCAAGTTCCGCGGCGAGGGCCAGAAAAACTGTTTTTT.

In its sample, this clonotype was seen many times. The J gene is TRBJ2-1, the V gene TRBV20-1; D is possibly TRBD1 (6 bases). Germline loops: CDR1 DFQATT, CDR2 SNEGSKA (reference sequence). CDR3 length: 15 residues. Trimming took 3 bases from V and 4 from J, leaving 16 bases between them. The CDR3 here is CSASRRQVPYNEQFF. CDR3 nucleotides: TGCAGTGCTAGCCGCCGACAGGTACCATACAATGAGCAGTTCTTC.

This clonotype was found many times. The chain carries TRBV28 and TRBJ1-1, with 9 bases aligning to TRBD1. Trimming removed 6 bases from V and 6 bases from J; junction bases left unmatched: 8. Germline lookup yields CDR1 MDHEN and CDR2 SYDVKM. The length of the CDR3 is 14 residues. DNA for the CDR3: TGTGCCAGCAGACACAGGGGGCGCATCTCTGAAGCTTTCTTT. It translates to CASRHRGRISEAFF.

This clonotype was detected ten times or more. The chain recombines TRBV11-2 with TRBJ2-1, with 8 bases that match TRBD2. Germline CDR1 SGHAT, CDR2 FQNNGV. The CDR3 loop spans 16 amino acids. The V gene end was trimmed by 3 bases and the J gene end by 8 bases; junction bases not matched to a gene: 12. The CDR3 reads CASSLGTRVIVYEQFF. The CDR3, as DNA: TGTGCCAGCAGCTTGGGGACTAGAGTAATCGTCTATGAGCAGTTCTTC.

The genes are TRBV12-3 or TRBV12-4 and TRBJ1-5; no firm D call. With 3 bases removed from V and 1 base from J, the gap between germline ends came to 13 bases. This CDR3 contains 16 residues. The CDR3 nucleotides are TGTGCCAGCAGTTTCGCGAGGGTTGGGAGCAATCAGCCCCAGCATTTT. It is translated as CASSFARVGSNQPQHF.

This clonotype was detected ten times or more. This chain connects TRBV20-1 to TRBJ2-3, with D perhaps TRBD1 or TRBD2 (5 bases each). This CDR3 has 11 amino acids. V dropped 2 bases and J dropped 12 bases, with 12 bases sitting between them. In germline, CDR1 is DFQATT, CDR2 SNEGSKA (reference sequence). In DNA form, the CDR3 reads TGCAGTGCTAGATTGACGGGGCTTCAGTATTTT. It codes for CSARLTGLQYF.

This clonotype was observed a handful of times. The gene calls are TRBV10-2 and TRBJ2-2, with unresolved D. Deletions cut 9 bases from V and 7 bases from J, with 15 bases between. The CDR3 contains 13 residues. The germline V gene encodes CDR1 WSHSY and CDR2 SAAADI. The CDR3 bases are TGCGCCAGGGGCTATCAGAAGGACGGGGAGCTGTTTTTT. It yields the protein CARGYQKDGELFF.

J is TRBJ2-7 and V is TRBV15; D is perhaps TRBD1 (5 bases). V lost 2 bases, J lost 0 bases, and 11 bases lay in between. There are 15 residues in the CDR3. Per germline, CDR1 LNHNV and CDR2 YYDKDF (reference sequence). As DNA, the CDR3 is TGTGCCACCAGCAGACCTGACAGACCCTCCTACGAGCAGTACTTC. Protein: CATSRPDRPSYEQYF.

The chain employs TRBV6-5 and TRBJ2-2; D uncertain. This CDR3 is built from 12 residues. The ends were cut back, 7 bases at V and 1 base at J, with 4 bases in the middle. The germline gives CDR1 MNHEY, CDR2 SVGAGI. In nucleotides, the CDR3 is TGTGCCAGCAATAAGAACACCGGGGAGCTGTTTTTT. Protein product: CASNKNTGELFF.

J is TRBJ2-3 and V is TRBV15; 10 positions agree with TRBD2. The length of the CDR3 is 15 residues. V dropped 5 bases and J dropped 1; count of bases not matched to a gene: 3. In germline, CDR1 is LNHNV, CDR2 YYDKDF (reference sequence). CDR3 coding DNA: TGTGCCACCAGCCCCGGACTAGCGGGCACAGATACGCAGTATTTT. This gives the protein CATSPGLAGTDTQYF.

This chain connects TRBV12-3 or TRBV12-4 to TRBJ1-1; D possibly corresponds to TRBD1 (5 bases). The CDR3 loop spans 11 amino acids. Trimming shortened V by 8 bases and J by 6 bases, and 10 bases separated the two germline ends. CDR3 nucleotide sequence: TGTGCCAGCGGCTCGGGGGCTGAAGCTTTCTTT. Encoded protein: CASGSGAEAFF.

The chain recombines TRBV19 with TRBJ2-7, with a possible D match to TRBD1 (5 bases). This CDR3 region has 13 residues. V lost 5 bases and J lost 5, with 13 bases in between. From germline, CDR1 is LNHDA and CDR2 SQIVND (reference sequence). DNA for the CDR3: TGTGCCAGTAGTCCGACGGACATCCACGAGCAGTACTTC. Translating gives CASSPTDIHEQYF.

The chain recombines TRBV4-3 with TRBJ2-1; the D gene is possibly TRBD2 (6 bases). This CDR3 is 15 amino acids long. The germline V gene encodes CDR1 LGHNA and CDR2 YSLEER. V lost 0 bases and J lost 7, with 13 bases in between. The CDR3 loop is CASSQDSGLTNEQFF. The CDR3 DNA sequence: TGCGCCAGCAGCCAAGATAGCGGATTGACGAATGAGCAGTTCTTC.

V gene TRBV4-2 combines with J gene TRBJ2-3; TRBD2 aligns across 7 bases. The J segment lost 0 bases and the V segment lost 8 bases, leaving 14 bases of the junction unmatched. The length of the CDR3 is 17 residues. CDR1 is LGHNA, CDR2 YNFKEQ, per germline. CDR3 DNA sequence: TGTGCCAGCGCGGGGGTGACAGTAGGCACTAGCACAGATACGCAGTATTTT. The encoded protein is CASAGVTVGTSTDTQYF.

Ten or more counts support this clonotype. This chain joins TRBV18 and TRBJ1-2; D possibly corresponds to TRBD1 (6 bases). This CDR3 is built from 13 residues. Germline V gene data show CDR1 as KGHSH and CDR2 as LQKENI. Deletions cut 3 bases from V and 7 bases from J, with 12 bases between. CDR3 coding DNA: TGTGCCAGCTCACCGGGGGCTCGCGGTGGCTACACCTTC. This translates into CASSPGARGGYTF.

This chain uses TRBV7-9 with TRBJ2-3; the D is unclear. The CDR3 spans 12 residues. V was cut by 5 bases and J by 6 bases, with 9 bases left in between. Germline CDR1 SEHNR, CDR2 FQNEAQ (reference sequence). This chain's CDR3 is CASSTLEDTQYF. CDR3 nucleotide sequence: TGTGCCAGCAGCACCCTAGAGGATACGCAGTATTTT.

The genes are TRBV4-1 and TRBJ2-2; D may be TRBD1 (6 bases). Trimming stripped 1 base from V and 4 bases from J, with 13 bases between. CDR1 is MGHRA, CDR2 YSYEKL, per germline. The CDR3 has 16 amino acids. CDR3 region: CASSQVGQTITGELFF. The CDR3 DNA sequence: TGCGCCAGCAGCCAAGTTGGACAGACTATCACCGGGGAGCTGTTTTTT.

This clonotype was detected only a few times. This chain links TRBV11-2 with TRBJ2-1; perhaps TRBD2 as D (6 bases). CDR1 and CDR2 (germline): SGHAT, FQNNGV. V shed 7 bases and J shed 1 base, with 23 bases lying between them. The CDR3 sequence is 18 residues long. The CDR3 reads CASKWRGWSEVSYNEQFF. The CDR3 DNA is TGTGCCAGCAAATGGAGGGGATGGTCTGAGGTATCCTACAATGAGCAGTTCTTC.

This clonotype was seen repeatedly, ten times or more. The chain carries TRBV4-3 and TRBJ2-7; D may match TRBD1 or TRBD2 (6 bases each). The CDR3 is made up of 13 amino acids. The germline CDR1 and CDR2 sequences are LGHNA and YSLEER. The germline V and J ends were trimmed by 4 bases and 7 bases, with 14 bases remaining between them. CDR3 residues: CASSPPIGGEQYF. CDR3 sequence (DNA): TGCGCCAGCAGCCCCCCCATAGGGGGGGAGCAGTACTTC.

The sample holds a few counts of this clonotype. The chain is built from TRBV9 and TRBJ1-2, with D maybe TRBD1 (5 bases). Germline CDR1 reads SGDLS; CDR2 reads YYNGEE. Trimming removed 3 bases from V and 4 bases from J, with 10 bases in between. The CDR3 covers 13 residues. This chain's CDR3 is CASSGAGFYGYTF. The CDR3 DNA is TGTGCCAGCAGCGGCGCAGGGTTCTATGGCTACACCTTC.

This clonotype occurred a few times. The chain has TRBV27 and TRBJ2-3, with D uncertain. Per the germline V gene, CDR1 is MNHEY and CDR2 is SMNVEV (reference sequence). The CDR3 is 13 residues long. The V end was cut by 2 bases, the J end by 3 bases, with 6 bases between. CDR3 amino acids: CASSLSRTDTQYF. Here the CDR3 DNA reads TGTGCCAGCAGTTTAAGCCGGACAGATACGCAGTATTTT.